Listed below are T cell receptor beta chains from one sample, sequenced in a study of CD8 T cells in Susac syndrome. A single record per CDR3 protein comes from TCRdb applying MiXCR to the immunoSEQ multiplex PCR reads. The profile shows 150,000 to 200,000 distinct CDR3 sequences, roughly 93% of them singletons. Sequences were obtained from CD4+ T cells from PBMCs. These receptors all stem from a human donor in good health. Each CDR3 is given without its conserved first and last residue. Fields, in order: CDR3 length, clone size, V gene, J gene, CDR3 protein. Clone size is given for some rows only: seen once, a few or many times, or a class if the clone is expanded.

CDR3 length: 14; clone size: .; V gene: TRBV7-8; J gene: TRBJ2-3; CDR3 protein: ASSYGGRGVSDTQY
CDR3 length: 13; clone size: .; V gene: TRBV6-4; J gene: TRBJ2-3; CDR3 protein: ASRPQGASTDTQY
CDR3 length: 12; clone size: once; V gene: TRBV5-1; J gene: TRBJ1-1; CDR3 protein: ASSLGILNTEAF
CDR3 length: 13; clone size: .; V gene: TRBV18; J gene: TRBJ2-3; CDR3 protein: ASSRSLQGADTQY
CDR3 length: 16; clone size: .; V gene: TRBV7-6; J gene: TRBJ1-4; CDR3 protein: ASSDVPGQGSTNEKLF
CDR3 length: 13; clone size: .; V gene: TRBV19; J gene: TRBJ2-7; CDR3 protein: ASSILAGDYYEQY
CDR3 length: 14; clone size: .; V gene: TRBV9; J gene: TRBJ1-1; CDR3 protein: ASSVAVGAGGTEAF
CDR3 length: 10; clone size: .; V gene: TRBV29-1; J gene: TRBJ2-7; CDR3 protein: SVSEAPNEQY
CDR3 length: 11; clone size: .; V gene: TRBV5-1; J gene: TRBJ2-7; CDR3 protein: ASSIGGRYEQY
CDR3 length: 13; clone size: once; V gene: TRBV5-1; J gene: TRBJ2-5; CDR3 protein: ASNPSSGAKETQY
CDR3 length: 11; clone size: .; V gene: TRBV5-6; J gene: TRBJ1-1; CDR3 protein: ASSPRTGLEAF
CDR3 length: 12; clone size: .; V gene: TRBV7-2; J gene: TRBJ1-6; CDR3 protein: ASSRSTGTSPLH
CDR3 length: 12; clone size: .; V gene: TRBV28; J gene: TRBJ2-5; CDR3 protein: ASTGGKIQETQY
CDR3 length: 12; clone size: .; V gene: TRBV5-1; J gene: TRBJ2-5; CDR3 protein: ASSFTSPTETQY
CDR3 length: 12; clone size: .; V gene: TRBV29-1; J gene: TRBJ1-1; CDR3 protein: SVKPGQGVRGAF
CDR3 length: 13; clone size: .; V gene: TRBV20-1; J gene: TRBJ2-1; CDR3 protein: SARVARAITNEQF
CDR3 length: 10; clone size: .; V gene: TRBV16; J gene: TRBJ2-1; CDR3 protein: ASSHLGNEQF
CDR3 length: 13; clone size: .; V gene: TRBV18; J gene: TRBJ1-1; CDR3 protein: ASSFGQGTATEAF
CDR3 length: 17; clone size: .; V gene: TRBV29-1; J gene: TRBJ2-5; CDR3 protein: SVEFPWGSRDRGQETQY
CDR3 length: 9; clone size: .; V gene: TRBV30; J gene: TRBJ1-3; CDR3 protein: AWSVPNTIY
CDR3 length: 13; clone size: .; V gene: TRBV23-1; J gene: TRBJ1-3; CDR3 protein: ARTQQVLSGNTIY
CDR3 length: 12; clone size: .; V gene: TRBV29-1; J gene: TRBJ1-5; CDR3 protein: SVVQGGSNQPQH
CDR3 length: 10; clone size: .; V gene: TRBV29-1; J gene: TRBJ1-4; CDR3 protein: SVGTGSEKLF
CDR3 length: 12; clone size: .; V gene: TRBV7-9; J gene: TRBJ1-2; CDR3 protein: ASSRQGYNYGYT
CDR3 length: 11; clone size: .; V gene: TRBV30; J gene: TRBJ2-3; CDR3 protein: AWSVQASDTQY
CDR3 length: 12; clone size: .; V gene: TRBV5-1; J gene: TRBJ2-1; CDR3 protein: ASGYSSSYNEQF
CDR3 length: 13; clone size: .; V gene: TRBV12-3/TRBV12-4; J gene: TRBJ2-3; CDR3 protein: ASSLELARTDTQY
CDR3 length: 12; clone size: .; V gene: TRBV19; J gene: TRBJ2-7; CDR3 protein: ASSLRTDIYEQY
CDR3 length: 10; clone size: .; V gene: TRBV29-1; J gene: TRBJ2-5; CDR3 protein: SVRGISETQY
CDR3 length: 12; clone size: .; V gene: TRBV12-3/TRBV12-4; J gene: TRBJ2-7; CDR3 protein: ASTRDRVGNEQY
CDR3 length: 12; clone size: few; V gene: TRBV18; J gene: TRBJ1-1; CDR3 protein: ASSPGQGIAEAF
CDR3 length: 13; clone size: .; V gene: TRBV29-1; J gene: TRBJ2-2; CDR3 protein: SVGTVSANTGELF
CDR3 length: 15; clone size: .; V gene: TRBV7-9; J gene: TRBJ2-1; CDR3 protein: ASSSPLGGDPLNEQF
CDR3 length: 11; clone size: .; V gene: TRBV10-3; J gene: TRBJ1-2; CDR3 protein: AAQQQGNYGYT
CDR3 length: 11; clone size: once; V gene: TRBV20-1; J gene: TRBJ1-1; CDR3 protein: SASAGRNTEAF
CDR3 length: 15; clone size: .; V gene: TRBV29-1; J gene: TRBJ2-3; CDR3 protein: SVDQGPDRVTTDTQY
CDR3 length: 11; clone size: .; V gene: TRBV6-5; J gene: TRBJ1-1; CDR3 protein: ASSSRGMGEAF
CDR3 length: 12; clone size: once; V gene: TRBV29-1; J gene: TRBJ2-3; CDR3 protein: SAGLALTADTQY
CDR3 length: 12; clone size: .; V gene: TRBV20-1; J gene: TRBJ1-1; CDR3 protein: SARTLHEMPEAF
CDR3 length: 13; clone size: .; V gene: TRBV6-4; J gene: TRBJ2-2; CDR3 protein: ASRRTATNTGELF
CDR3 length: 11; clone size: .; V gene: TRBV7-6; J gene: TRBJ2-3; CDR3 protein: ASSLGVWDTQY
CDR3 length: 14; clone size: .; V gene: TRBV5-1; J gene: TRBJ1-2; CDR3 protein: ASSPEDRGLVYGYT
CDR3 length: 10; clone size: .; V gene: TRBV11-2; J gene: TRBJ2-1; CDR3 protein: ASSAPLNEQF
CDR3 length: 11; clone size: once; V gene: TRBV10-2; J gene: TRBJ1-5; CDR3 protein: ASSGSGSQPQH
CDR3 length: 12; clone size: .; V gene: TRBV30; J gene: TRBJ1-5; CDR3 protein: AWSSADRGQPQH
CDR3 length: 12; clone size: .; V gene: TRBV19; J gene: TRBJ2-1; CDR3 protein: ASHSHSSYNEQF
CDR3 length: 9; clone size: .; V gene: TRBV5-6; J gene: TRBJ2-1; CDR3 protein: ASSRHNEQF
CDR3 length: 11; clone size: .; V gene: TRBV28; J gene: TRBJ2-2; CDR3 protein: ASSERSWGELF
CDR3 length: 12; clone size: once; V gene: TRBV6-5; J gene: TRBJ1-3; CDR3 protein: ASSYLGQESTIY
CDR3 length: 14; clone size: .; V gene: TRBV5-6; J gene: TRBJ2-3; CDR3 protein: ASSRIGRTSTDTQY
CDR3 length: 14; clone size: .; V gene: TRBV7-2; J gene: TRBJ1-1; CDR3 protein: ASSLTSTGRNTEAF
CDR3 length: 12; clone size: .; V gene: TRBV20-1; J gene: TRBJ1-1; CDR3 protein: SARDQQGGWEAF
CDR3 length: 12; clone size: .; V gene: TRBV19; J gene: TRBJ1-5; CDR3 protein: ASSMVGLGQPQH
CDR3 length: 13; clone size: once; V gene: TRBV7-3; J gene: TRBJ1-1; CDR3 protein: ASSLTGKGNTEAF
CDR3 length: 11; clone size: .; V gene: TRBV9; J gene: TRBJ1-2; CDR3 protein: ASSVGILSGYT
CDR3 length: 12; clone size: .; V gene: TRBV7-6; J gene: TRBJ2-5; CDR3 protein: ASSPGQVVGAQY
CDR3 length: 12; clone size: .; V gene: TRBV5-1; J gene: TRBJ2-5; CDR3 protein: ASSTGAVGETQY